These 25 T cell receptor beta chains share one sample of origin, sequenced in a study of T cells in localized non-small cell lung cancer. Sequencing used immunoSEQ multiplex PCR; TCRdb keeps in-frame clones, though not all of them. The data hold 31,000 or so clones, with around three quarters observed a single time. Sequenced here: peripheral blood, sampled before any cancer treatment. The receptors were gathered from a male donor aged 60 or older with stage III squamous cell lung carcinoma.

The CDR3 nucleotides read TGTGCCAGCAGCTCCCGTTCTAACGACGGAGGGCAGTTCTTC. It translates to CASSSRSNDGGQFF. The rearrangement joins TRBV5-4 to TRBJ2-1, with D possibly TRBD2 on 5 matching bases. This CDR3 has 14 residues. The germline V gene has CDR1 SGHNT and CDR2 YYREEE (reference sequence). V lost 3 bases and J 12 bases, leaving 19 bases between the germline ends.

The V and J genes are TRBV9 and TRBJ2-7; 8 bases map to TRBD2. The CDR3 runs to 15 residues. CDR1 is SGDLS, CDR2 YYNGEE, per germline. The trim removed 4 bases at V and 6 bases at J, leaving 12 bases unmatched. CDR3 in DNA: TGTGCCAGCAGCCCACAAGCGGGAGAGGGAGGCGAGCAGTACTTC. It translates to CASSPQAGEGGEQYF. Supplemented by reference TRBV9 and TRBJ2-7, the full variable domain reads DSGVTQTPKHLITATGQRVTLRCSPRSGDLSVYWYQQSLDQGLQFLIQYYNGEERAKGNILERFSAQQFPDLHSELNLSSLELGDSALYFCASSPQAGEGGEQYFGPGTRLTVT.

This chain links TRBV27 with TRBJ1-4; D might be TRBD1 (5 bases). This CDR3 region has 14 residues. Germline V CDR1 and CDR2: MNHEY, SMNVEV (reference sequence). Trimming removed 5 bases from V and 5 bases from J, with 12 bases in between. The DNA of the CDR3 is TGTGCCAGCAGTCCAGGACACAAGAATGAAAAACTGTTTTTT. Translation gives CASSPGHKNEKLFF.

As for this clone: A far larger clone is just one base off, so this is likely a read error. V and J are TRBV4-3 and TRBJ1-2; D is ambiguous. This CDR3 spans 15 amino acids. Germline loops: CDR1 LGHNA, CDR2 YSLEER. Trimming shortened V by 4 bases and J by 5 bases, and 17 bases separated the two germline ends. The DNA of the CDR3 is TGCGCCAGCAGCCGAGAACTCCAAGGGCCTTATGGCTACACCTTC. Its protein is CASSRELQGPYGYTF.

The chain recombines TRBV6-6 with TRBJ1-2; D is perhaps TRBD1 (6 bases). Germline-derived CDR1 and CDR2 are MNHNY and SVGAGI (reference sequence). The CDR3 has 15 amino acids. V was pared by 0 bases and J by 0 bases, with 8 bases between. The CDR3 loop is CASSYSDSANYGYTF. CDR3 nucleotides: TGTGCCAGCAGTTACTCGGACAGTGCTAACTATGGCTACACCTTC.

The CDR3 DNA is TGTGCCAGCAGCTTAATAGTCTATGAGCAGTTCTTC. This sequence encodes CASSLIVYEQFF. The chain carries TRBV7-2 and TRBJ2-1; unclear D gene. The CDR3 loop spans 12 amino acids. V was clipped by 2 bases and J by 8 bases, with 7 bases between them. Germline V gene sequence: CDR1 SGHTA, CDR2 FQGNSA.

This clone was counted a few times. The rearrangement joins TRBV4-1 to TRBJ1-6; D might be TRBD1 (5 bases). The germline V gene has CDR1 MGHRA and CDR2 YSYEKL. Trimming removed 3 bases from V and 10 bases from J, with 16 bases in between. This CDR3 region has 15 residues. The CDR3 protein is CASSHPDIRGSPLHF. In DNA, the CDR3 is TGCGCCAGCAGCCATCCGGACATACGTGGCTCACCCCTCCACTTT.

This CDR3 is CATSRGLGGYTF. The CDR3 DNA follows: TGTGCCACCAGCAGGGGGTTGGGAGGCTACACCTTC. V is TRBV15 and J is TRBJ1-2; D is undetermined. V lost 3 bases, J lost 8 bases, and 10 bases lay in between. In germline, CDR1 is LNHNV, CDR2 YYDKDF (reference sequence). CDR3 length: 12 residues.

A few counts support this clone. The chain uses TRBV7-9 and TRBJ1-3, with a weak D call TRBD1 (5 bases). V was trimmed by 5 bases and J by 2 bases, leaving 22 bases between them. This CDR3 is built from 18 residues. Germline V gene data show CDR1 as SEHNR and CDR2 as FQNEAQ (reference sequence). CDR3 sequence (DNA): TGTGCCAGCAGCCCTGGGGGAGGGATCCGCGGTCCTGGAAACACCATATATTTT. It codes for CASSPGGGIRGPGNTIYF.

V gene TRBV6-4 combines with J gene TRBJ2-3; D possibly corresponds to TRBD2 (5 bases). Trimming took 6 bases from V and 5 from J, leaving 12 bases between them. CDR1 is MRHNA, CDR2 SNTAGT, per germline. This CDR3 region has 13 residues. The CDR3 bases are TGTGCCAGCAGGCCGGGTGCGGGAGATACGCAGTATTTT. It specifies CASRPGAGDTQYF.

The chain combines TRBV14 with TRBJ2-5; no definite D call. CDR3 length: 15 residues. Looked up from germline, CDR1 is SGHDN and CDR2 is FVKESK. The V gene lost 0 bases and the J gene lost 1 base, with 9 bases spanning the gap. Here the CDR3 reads CASSQDWQTQETQYF. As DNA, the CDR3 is TGTGCCAGCAGCCAAGATTGGCAGACCCAAGAGACCCAGTACTTC.

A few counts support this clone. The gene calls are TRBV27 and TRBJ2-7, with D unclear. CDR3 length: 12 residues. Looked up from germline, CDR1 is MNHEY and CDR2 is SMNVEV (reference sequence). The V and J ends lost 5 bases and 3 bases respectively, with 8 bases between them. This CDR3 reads CASSPSNYEQYF. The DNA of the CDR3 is TGTGCCAGCAGTCCGTCTAACTACGAGCAGTACTTC.

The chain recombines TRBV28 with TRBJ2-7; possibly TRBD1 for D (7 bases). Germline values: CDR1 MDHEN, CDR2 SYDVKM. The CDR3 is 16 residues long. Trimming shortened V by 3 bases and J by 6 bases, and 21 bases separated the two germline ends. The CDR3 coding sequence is TGTGCCAGCAGTTTTCCGCCGGGAGAGGGGGCTGGCGAGCAGTACTTC. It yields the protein CASSFPPGEGAGEQYF.

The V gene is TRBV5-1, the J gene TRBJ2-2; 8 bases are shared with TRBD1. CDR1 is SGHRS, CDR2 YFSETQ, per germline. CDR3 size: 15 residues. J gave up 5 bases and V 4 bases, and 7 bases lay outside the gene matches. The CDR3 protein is CASSGGTGATGELFF. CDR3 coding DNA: TGCGCCAGCAGCGGAGGGACAGGAGCTACCGGGGAGCTGTTTTTT.

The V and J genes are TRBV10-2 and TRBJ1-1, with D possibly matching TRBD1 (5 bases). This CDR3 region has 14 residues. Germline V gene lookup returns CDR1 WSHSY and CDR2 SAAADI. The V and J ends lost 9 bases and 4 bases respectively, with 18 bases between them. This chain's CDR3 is CASNLGGEATEAFF. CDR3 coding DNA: TGCGCCAGTAACCTGGGGGGGGAGGCCACTGAAGCTTTCTTT.

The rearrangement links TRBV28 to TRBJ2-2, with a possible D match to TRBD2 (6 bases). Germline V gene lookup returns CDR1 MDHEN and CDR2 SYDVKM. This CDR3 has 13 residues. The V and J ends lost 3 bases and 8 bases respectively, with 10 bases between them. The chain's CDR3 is CASSFSGVGELFF. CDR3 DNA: TGTGCCAGCAGTTTTTCGGGGGTAGGGGAGCTGTTTTTT.

CDR3 protein: CASSVQPGAGAPQHF. The CDR3 region has the DNA TGTGCCAGCAGCGTGCAACCAGGGGCCGGAGCTCCCCAGCATTTT. The chain has TRBV9 and TRBJ1-5; D perhaps matches TRBD1 (6 bases). The CDR3 sequence is 15 residues long. With 2 bases removed from V and 10 bases from J, the gap between germline ends came to 19 bases. CDR1 SGDLS and CDR2 YYNGEE come from the germline V gene. The full variable domain, with the rest looked up from reference TRBV9 and TRBJ1-5, is DSGVTQTPKHLITATGQRVTLRCSPRSGDLSVYWYQQSLDQGLQFLIQYYNGEERAKGNILERFSAQQFPDLHSELNLSSLELGDSALYFCASSVQPGAGAPQHFGDGTRLSIL.

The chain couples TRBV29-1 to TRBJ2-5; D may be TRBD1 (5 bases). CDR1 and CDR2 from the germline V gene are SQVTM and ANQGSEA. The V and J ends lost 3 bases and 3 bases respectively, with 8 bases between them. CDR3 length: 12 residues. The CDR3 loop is CSVDGQEETQYF. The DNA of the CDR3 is TGCAGCGTTGACGGACAAGAAGAGACCCAGTACTTC. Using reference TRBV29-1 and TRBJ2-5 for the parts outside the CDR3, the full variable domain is SAVISQKPSRDICQRGTSLTIQCQVDSQVTMMFWYRQQPGQSLTLIATANQGSEATYESGFVIDKFPISRPNLTFSTLTVSNMSPEDSSIYLCSVDGQEETQYFGPGTRLLVL.

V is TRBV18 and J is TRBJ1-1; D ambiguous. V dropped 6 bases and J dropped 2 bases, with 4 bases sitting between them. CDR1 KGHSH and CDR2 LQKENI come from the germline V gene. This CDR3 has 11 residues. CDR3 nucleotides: TGTGCCAGCTCGGGAAACACTGAAGCTTTCTTT. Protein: CASSGNTEAFF.

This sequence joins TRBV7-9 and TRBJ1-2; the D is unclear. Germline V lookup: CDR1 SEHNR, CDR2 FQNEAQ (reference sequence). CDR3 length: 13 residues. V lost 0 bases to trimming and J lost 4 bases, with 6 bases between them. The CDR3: CASSLALGYGYTF. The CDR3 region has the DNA TGTGCCAGCAGCTTAGCGCTAGGCTATGGCTACACCTTC. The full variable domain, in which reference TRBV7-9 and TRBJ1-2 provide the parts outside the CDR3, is DTGVSQNPRHKITKRGQNVTFRCDPISEHNRLYWYRQTLGQGPEFLTYFQNEAQLEKSRLLSDRFSAERPKGSFSTLEIQRTEQGDSAMYLCASSLALGYGYTFGSGTRLTVV.

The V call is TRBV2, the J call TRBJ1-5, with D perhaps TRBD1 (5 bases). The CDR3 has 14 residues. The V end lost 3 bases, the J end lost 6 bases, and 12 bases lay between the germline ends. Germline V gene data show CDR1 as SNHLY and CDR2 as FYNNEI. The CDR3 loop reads CASSDWGGSQPQHF. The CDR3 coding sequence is TGTGCCAGCAGTGATTGGGGGGGAAGTCAGCCCCAGCATTTT.

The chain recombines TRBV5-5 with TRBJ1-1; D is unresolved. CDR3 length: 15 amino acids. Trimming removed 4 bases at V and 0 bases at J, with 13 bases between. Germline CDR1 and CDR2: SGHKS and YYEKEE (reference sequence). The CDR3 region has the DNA TGTGCCAGCAGCCGGATATGGGCGATGAACACTGAAGCTTTCTTT. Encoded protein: CASSRIWAMNTEAFF.

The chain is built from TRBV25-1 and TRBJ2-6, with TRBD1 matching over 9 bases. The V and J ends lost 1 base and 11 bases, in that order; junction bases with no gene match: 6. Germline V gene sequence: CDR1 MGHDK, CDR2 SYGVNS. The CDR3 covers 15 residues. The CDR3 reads CASSEFTTGGHVLTF. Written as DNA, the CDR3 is TGTGCCAGCAGTGAATTCACGACAGGGGGACACGTCCTGACTTTC.

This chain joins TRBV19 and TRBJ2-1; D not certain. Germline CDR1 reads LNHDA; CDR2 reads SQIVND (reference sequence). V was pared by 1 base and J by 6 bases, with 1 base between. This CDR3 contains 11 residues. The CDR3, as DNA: TGTGCCAGTAGTATAGCCAATGAGCAGTTCTTC. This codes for CASSIANEQFF.

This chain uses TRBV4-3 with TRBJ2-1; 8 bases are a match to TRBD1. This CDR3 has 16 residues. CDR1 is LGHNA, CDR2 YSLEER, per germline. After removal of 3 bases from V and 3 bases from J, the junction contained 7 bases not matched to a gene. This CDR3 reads CASSHYTGGNYNEQFF. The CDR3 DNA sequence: TGCGCCAGCAGCCATTATACAGGGGGGAACTACAATGAGCAGTTCTTC.